This T cell receptor (beta chain) was recovered during a study of T-cell memory formation after mild COVID-19. Study background: Largely, TCR clusters stayed within a single donor.

There are 16 residues in the CDR3. V lost 10 bases and J 1 base, leaving 17 bases between the germline ends. Study-wide results and limits: That cross-reactive memory joined was suggested by some responding clones appearing in pre-infection memory. Second-wave clones with a day 37 peak had unconfirmed SARS-CoV-2 specificity.

TCR alpha and TCR beta cDNA libraries carrying sample barcodes and UMIs came from 5'RACE with constant-segment primers. TCRdb reanalysed the 5' RACE reads using MiXCR and keeps one entry per CDR3 protein. The table records under 300,000 distinct CDR3 sequences, about 17% of them present only once. Notes on this clonotype: What it recognizes is unknown.

Sequencing used PBMCs or a T cell subset sorted from them (not recorded which). This chain connects TRBV12-3 or TRBV12-4 to TRBJ2-6; unclear D gene. This receptor was identified in a man in his late teens or twenties who had mild COVID-19 (a few samples of this study predate the infection). Cell type and time point are not known. The CDR3 is CATQRYGGSGANVLTF. Written as DNA, the CDR3 is TGTGCCACCCAACGGTACGGCGGTTCTGGGGCCAACGTCCTGACTTTC.